This T cell receptor beta chain emerged from a study of blood T cell repertoires in COVID-19. About the research overall: Collection of acute and convalescent COVID-19 samples took place in the United States, Italy and Spain.

In the original analysis: Reference gene primers were amplified, and this amplification served to estimate nucleated cell counts. This table comes from immunoSEQ multiplex PCR, and its TCRdb copy is limited to in-frame clones, with some not included. Clonal size and the V and J genes are those of that table, whereas D and trimming came from the DNA. Among some 200,000 clones listed, 89% were seen once. This CDR3 is built from 15 residues. J was trimmed by 6 bases and V by 6 bases; bases with no gene match: 7. Looked up from germline, CDR1 is SGHRS and CDR2 is YFSETQ. Input material: PBMCs or T cells enriched from blood (not recorded which). V gene TRBV5-1 combines with J gene TRBJ2-7; TRBD2 agrees at 15 bases. The sequence came from a woman aged 18 to 35 who had recovered from COVID-19. The CDR3 here is CASTPPGLAGGEQYF. The DNA of the CDR3 is TGCGCCAGCACCCCTCCGGGACTAGCGGGAGGCGAGCAGTACTTC.